This TCR beta chain was identified during a study of T cells after posttransplantation cyclophosphamide. Study results and caveats: Donor CD8+ memory clones often dominated recipient blood repertoires at later times.

This clone was seen repeatedly, ten times or more. Its target is not known. A marrow graft followed busulfan-fludarabine conditioning, with cyclophosphamide on days +3 and +4. TCRdb's copy holds only in-frame clones and misses some; the assay was immunoSEQ multiplex PCR. In total the sample includes about 14,000 clones, none of them seen once. With 0 bases removed from V and 5 bases from J, the gap between germline ends came to 7 bases. Germline CDR1 reads SGHAT; CDR2 reads FQNNGV. There are 13 residues in the CDR3. The sequenced sample was PBMCs, obtained 1,000 to 1,200 days after allogeneic stem cell transplant with posttransplant cyclophosphamide. V and J are TRBV11-2 and TRBJ2-5, with D unresolved. The sequence was collected from a female patient aged 35 to 55 who received an allogeneic stem cell transplant from a related donor, was CMV-positive, and had no GVHD. Some of these T cells may belong to the graft donor. The CDR3 sequence is CASSLELAETQYF. The CDR3 bases are TGTGCCAGCAGCTTAGAATTGGCCGAGACCCAGTACTTC.